The entry below describes one T cell receptor (beta chain). The antigen is unknown. The data stem from a study of graft-versus-host responses after intestinal transplantation. At the level of the study: Isolated intestinal, liver-intestinal, or multivisceral transplants were what recipients had. Every transplant recipient was induced with anti-thymocyte globulin, then maintained on tacrolimus and steroids for about 3 years.

Only in-frame clones appear in the TCRdb table, and some are missing; sequencing was by immunoSEQ multiplex PCR. This table holds 45,000 to 50,000 clones, around 90% found once. Losses at the gene ends were 1 base for V and 4 bases for J; bases not matched to a gene: 7. This CDR3 contains 16 residues. Germline CDR1 and CDR2: SGHRS and YFSETQ. Findings and limits, study-wide: GvH clones occurred in recipient marrow; some first appeared in ileum or blood. Graft-donor T cell macrochimerism coincided with high graft-versus-host to host-versus-graft clonal ratios in allografts.

This receptor was obtained from a human donor who was the organ donor for an intestinal transplant. V and J are TRBV5-1 and TRBJ1-4; 7 positions agree with TRBD1. Sample: unstimulated CD4+ T cells sorted from spleen or lymph node cells, taken before transplant. The CDR3 loop reads CASSLRIGTVNEKLFF. The CDR3 DNA reads as TGCGCCAGCAGCTTGAGGATTGGGACAGTTAATGAAAAACTGTTTTTT.